Listed here are 29 T cell receptor beta chains from one sample, sequenced in a study of T cell responses to AZD1222 COVID-19 vaccine. TCRdb's table, derived via immunoSEQ multiplex PCR, lists solely in-frame clones and lacks some. The data hold about 170,000 clones, with 90% observed a single time. The sequencing here drew on peripheral blood, taken on day 0 of AZD1222 vaccination. These receptors originate from an adult in good health.

The chain carries TRBV28 and TRBJ1-5, with 9 bases fitting TRBD1. The CDR3 consists of 13 residues. Germline CDR1 reads MDHEN; CDR2 reads SYDVKM. V dropped 5 bases and J dropped 6; count of bases not matched to a gene: 2. For the CDR3, the DNA is TGTGCCAGCAGTAGGACAGGGGTTCAGCCCCAGCATTTT. Its translation is CASSRTGVQPQHF.

This rearrangement joins TRBV28 to TRBJ1-1; 7 bases fit TRBD1. The CDR3 has 15 residues. Germline V gene sequence: CDR1 MDHEN, CDR2 SYDVKM. The V segment lost 1 base and the J segment 4 bases; nucleotides outside the gene matches: 6. CDR3 sequence (DNA): TGTGCCAGCAGTTTATATACAGGGGAGGGCACTGAAGCTTTCTTT. It specifies CASSLYTGEGTEAFF.

The chain joins TRBV6-5 to TRBJ1-2; no clear D gene. The CDR3 extends over 15 amino acids. The germline V and J ends were trimmed by 0 bases and 2 bases, with 10 bases remaining between them. The germline V gene has CDR1 MNHEY and CDR2 SVGAGI. The CDR3 region has the DNA TGTGCCAGCAGTTACTCGAGAAATGGCAACTATGGCTACACCTTC. It yields the protein CASSYSRNGNYGYTF.

V gene TRBV6-5 combines with J gene TRBJ2-7; 7 nucleotides align to TRBD1. This CDR3 has 15 amino acids. Germline CDR1 and CDR2: MNHEY and SVGAGI. V was pared by 6 bases and J by 2 bases, with 10 bases of the junction left unmatched. CDR3 sequence (DNA): TGTGCCAGCAGCCTAAGACAGGGTCGGACCTACGAGCAGTACTTC. Its protein product is CASSLRQGRTYEQYF.

The chain is built from TRBV5-1 and TRBJ1-3, with unresolved D. CDR3 length: 14 residues. Germline lookup yields CDR1 SGHRS and CDR2 YFSETQ. Trimming stripped 0 bases from V and 4 bases from J, with 8 bases between. The CDR3 DNA is TGCGCCAGCAGCTTGGGTATCTTGGGAAACACCATATATTTT. Translation: CASSLGILGNTIYF.

V gene TRBV5-5 combines with J gene TRBJ2-1, with TRBD1 identical over 7 bases. CDR1 and CDR2 from the germline V gene are SGHKS and YYEKEE (reference sequence). V lost 0 bases to trimming and J lost 6 bases; unmatched junction nucleotides: 6. This CDR3 spans 15 amino acids. The CDR3 nucleotides read TGTGCCAGCAGCTTGGAAGGGGGCGTTGTCAATGAGCAGTTCTTC. Residues: CASSLEGGVVNEQFF.

CDR3 sequence (DNA): TGTGCCAGCAGCGATTTCGCGGGACTAGCCGACAATGAGCAGTTCTTC. Its translation is CASSDFAGLADNEQFF. The chain links TRBV4-2 to TRBJ2-1, with TRBD2 matching 9 bases. V lost 5 bases and J lost 5; bases outside the gene matches: 10. The CDR3 runs to 16 residues. Looked up from germline, CDR1 is LGHNA and CDR2 is YNFKEQ.

This chain joins TRBV7-9 and TRBJ1-1; 7 bases fit TRBD1. The CDR3 runs 12 residues. The V segment lost 1 base and the J segment 10 bases; nucleotides outside the gene matches: 3. Germline V gives CDR1 SEHNR, CDR2 FQNEAQ (reference sequence). CDR3 in amino acids: CASSLGPGGAFF. The CDR3 nucleotides are TGTGCCAGCAGCTTAGGTCCAGGGGGAGCTTTCTTT.

This sequence joins TRBV2 and TRBJ1-2, with TRBD1 matching over 10 bases. The ends lost 6 bases at V and 5 bases at J; junction bases unmatched: 9. This CDR3 is 15 amino acids long. Germline CDR1 and CDR2: SNHLY and FYNNEI. CDR3 amino acids: CASRAGTGAWYGYTF. The CDR3 coding sequence is TGTGCCAGCAGAGCCGGGACAGGGGCTTGGTATGGCTACACCTTC.

V and J are TRBV7-2 and TRBJ1-6; D not resolved. CDR3 length: 17 residues. V lost 1 base and J lost 5, with 15 bases in between. Germline lookup yields CDR1 SGHTA and CDR2 FQGNSA. The CDR3 DNA is TGTGCCAGCAGCTTAGTTCGCAGCACCGATAATAATTCACCCCTCCACTTT. Its protein product is CASSLVRSTDNNSPLHF.

The chain couples TRBV6-5 to TRBJ1-2; D is unresolved. The V end was cut by 6 bases, the J end by 4 bases, with 6 bases between. The CDR3 has 11 amino acids. Germline V lookup: CDR1 MNHEY, CDR2 SVGAGI. CDR3 bases: TGTGCCAGCAGGGATGGCTATGGCTACACCTTC. It codes for CASRDGYGYTF.

The gene calls are TRBV7-8 and TRBJ2-1, with TRBD1 matching 8 bases. CDR1 and CDR2 from the germline V gene are SGHVS and FQNEAQ. This CDR3 is 15 amino acids long. The V segment lost 5 bases and the J segment 4 bases; nucleotides outside the gene matches: 7. The CDR3 DNA reads TGTGCCAGCAGCCCCGCGGACAGGGATTACAATGAGCAGTTCTTC. This translates into CASSPADRDYNEQFF.

The chain recombines TRBV28 with TRBJ1-6; 7 bases agree with TRBD1. The CDR3 spans 16 residues. Per the germline V gene, CDR1 is MDHEN and CDR2 is SYDVKM. Germline trimming cut 5 bases from V and 0 bases from J; bases unmatched to any gene: 4. CDR3 coding DNA: TGTGCCAGCAGTATAGGGGACAGCTCCTATAATTCACCCCTCCACTTT. Amino acids: CASSIGDSSYNSPLHF. Supplemented by reference TRBV28 and TRBJ1-6, the full variable domain reads DVKVTQSSRYLVKRTGEKVFLECVQDMDHENMFWYRQDPGLGLRLIYFSYDVKMKEKGDIPEGYSVSREKKERFSLILESASTNQTSMYLCASSIGDSSYNSPLHFGNGTRLTVT.

This chain links TRBV2 with TRBJ2-5; D possibly corresponds to TRBD1 (5 bases). V lost 0 bases, J lost 4 bases, and 12 bases lay in between. The CDR3 spans 15 residues. Germline CDR1 and CDR2: SNHLY and FYNNEI. This CDR3 reads CASSEAQGEGETQYF. DNA for the CDR3: TGTGCCAGCAGTGAAGCGCAAGGGGAAGGAGAGACCCAGTACTTC. Using reference TRBV2 and TRBJ2-5 for the parts outside the CDR3, the full variable domain is EPEVTQTPSHQVTQMGQEVILRCVPISNHLYFYWYRQILGQKVEFLVSFYNNEISEKSEIFDDQFSVERPDGSNFTLKIRSTKLEDSAMYFCASSEAQGEGETQYFGPGTRLLVL.

CDR3 sequence reads: CASSSPGNSPLHF. The CDR3 nucleotides read TGTGCCAGCAGTTCTCCAGGAAATTCACCCCTCCACTTT. The rearrangement joins TRBV6-5 to TRBJ1-6; D remains ambiguous. Germline V lookup: CDR1 MNHEY, CDR2 SVGAGI. The CDR3 consists of 13 residues. The ends were cut back, 4 bases at V and 7 bases at J, with 8 bases in the middle.

This chain uses TRBV30 with TRBJ2-3; D is ambiguous. Trimming removed 2 bases at V and 3 bases at J, with 21 bases between. This CDR3 is built from 17 residues. The germline V gene has CDR1 GTSNPN and CDR2 SVGIG (reference sequence). The CDR3 is CAWSPRLGWIETDTQYF. In DNA form, the CDR3 reads TGTGCCTGGAGTCCCCGTTTGGGGTGGATCGAAACAGATACGCAGTATTTT.

In its sample, this clone was seen a few times. The chain is built from TRBV11-2 and TRBJ1-1; no firm D call. V dropped 2 bases and J dropped 4 bases, with 11 bases sitting between them. The germline V gene has CDR1 SGHAT and CDR2 FQNNGV. This CDR3 has 14 residues. CDR3 DNA: TGTGCCAGCAGCTTAAGAGGAGGGAGCACTGAAGCTTTCTTT. Its protein product is CASSLRGGSTEAFF.

This clone came up a few times. The CDR3 sequence is CASSPSDEQYF. As DNA, the CDR3 is TGTGCCAGCAGTCCGTCGGACGAGCAGTACTTC. The chain combines TRBV7-9 with TRBJ2-7; D remains unclear. Germline V CDR1 and CDR2: SEHNR, FQNEAQ (reference sequence). The CDR3 totals 11 residues. Trimming stripped 6 bases from V and 5 bases from J, with 8 bases between.

The chain employs TRBV28 and TRBJ2-1, with D possibly matching TRBD2 (6 bases). CDR1 MDHEN and CDR2 SYDVKM come from the germline V gene. This CDR3 has 13 residues. The ends were cut back, 10 bases at V and 2 bases at J, with 12 bases in the middle. DNA for the CDR3: TGTGCCACCCGAGGCGGGGCCTACAATGAGCAGTTCTTC. Its protein product is CATRGGAYNEQFF. Using reference TRBV28 and TRBJ2-1 for the parts outside the CDR3, the full variable domain is DVKVTQSSRYLVKRTGEKVFLECVQDMDHENMFWYRQDPGLGLRLIYFSYDVKMKEKGDIPEGYSVSREKKERFSLILESASTNQTSMYLCATRGGAYNEQFFGPGTRLTVL.

The V and J genes are TRBV29-1 and TRBJ1-1; D not certain. CDR1 is SQVTM, CDR2 ANQGSEA, per germline. The CDR3 spans 13 residues. V lost 4 bases to trimming and J lost 0 bases, with 9 bases between them. CDR3 sequence: CSVGQVLNTEAFF. CDR3 DNA sequence: TGCAGCGTTGGTCAGGTCTTGAACACTGAAGCTTTCTTT.

The chain has TRBV7-8 and TRBJ1-2; D possibly corresponds to TRBD1 (6 bases). The germline V and J ends were trimmed by 1 base and 3 bases, with 6 bases remaining between them. This CDR3 comprises 13 residues. From germline, CDR1 is SGHVS and CDR2 FQNEAQ. CDR3 nucleotides: TGTGCCAGCAGCTTAGGACAGGACTATGGCTACACCTTC. Amino acid sequence: CASSLGQDYGYTF.

CDR3 sequence: CSVVFLIMNTEAFF. DNA for the CDR3: TGCAGCGTTGTCTTCTTAATCATGAACACTGAAGCTTTCTTT. This chain links TRBV29-1 with TRBJ1-1; D remains ambiguous. The CDR3 consists of 14 residues. Trimming took 4 bases from V and 0 from J, leaving 12 bases between them. Germline V CDR1 and CDR2: SQVTM, ANQGSEA.

The rearrangement uses TRBV7-2 and TRBJ2-1; the match to TRBD1 covers 7 bases. The CDR3 covers 13 residues. Per the germline V gene, CDR1 is SGHTA and CDR2 is FQGNSA. V was pared by 4 bases and J by 7 bases, with 4 bases of the junction left unmatched. CDR3: CASSYARGNEQFF. The CDR3 DNA follows: TGTGCCAGCAGCTACGCCAGGGGGAATGAGCAGTTCTTC.

The rearrangement links TRBV7-9 to TRBJ1-2; D remains unclear. Per the germline V gene, CDR1 is SEHNR and CDR2 is FQNEAQ (reference sequence). The CDR3 is made up of 14 amino acids. Trimming took off 5 bases at V and 5 bases at J, with 15 bases between the two ends. The CDR3 DNA is TGTGCCAGCAGCCCCCGGTGGGCCCGGTATGGCTACACCTTC. Its translation: CASSPRWARYGYTF.

This clone was recorded only once. The chain joins TRBV4-3 to TRBJ2-1, with 10 bases that match TRBD2. The CDR3 extends over 16 amino acids. Germline CDR1 LGHNA, CDR2 YSLEER. V shed 3 bases and J 7 bases; nucleotides not matched to a gene: 9. The CDR3 DNA reads TGCGCCAGCAGCCATCGAGCGGGGGGGCTAAAAAATGAGCAGTTCTTC. As protein: CASSHRAGGLKNEQFF.

V gene TRBV19 combines with J gene TRBJ2-7, with D perhaps TRBD1 or TRBD2 (6 bases each). There are 15 residues in the CDR3. The germline V and J ends were trimmed by 3 bases and 4 bases, with 16 bases remaining between them. Germline CDR1 is LNHDA and CDR2 is SQIVND (reference sequence). The CDR3 DNA reads as TGTGCCAGTAGTATGACCCTGGGGGGCTGGTACGAGCAGTACTTC. Encoded protein: CASSMTLGGWYEQYF.

The chain carries TRBV9 and TRBJ1-2, with 9 bases that match TRBD1. The V gene's germline CDR1 is SGDLS and CDR2 YYNGEE. J gave up 5 bases and V 3 bases, and 8 bases lay outside the gene matches. The CDR3 contains 15 residues. Here the CDR3 DNA reads TGTGCCAGCAGCGCCGGGACAGGGTTAGGGTATGGCTACACCTTC. Encoded protein: CASSAGTGLGYGYTF.

This chain joins TRBV5-6 and TRBJ2-3; D is uncertain. The germline V gene encodes CDR1 SGHDT and CDR2 YYEEEE. CDR3 length: 11 amino acids. Trimming took 4 bases from V and 2 from J, leaving 2 bases between them. The CDR3 reads CASSNTDTQYF. The CDR3 DNA is TGTGCCAGCAGCAACACAGATACGCAGTATTTT.

V is TRBV28 and J is TRBJ1-2; tentative D call: TRBD1 (5 bases). This CDR3 contains 13 residues. Trimming shortened V by 7 bases and J by 7 bases, and 16 bases separated the two germline ends. CDR1 is MDHEN and CDR2 is SYDVKM in the germline V gene. Here the CDR3 reads CASKRWAGTGYTF. The CDR3 DNA reads TGTGCCAGCAAACGTTGGGCGGGGACTGGCTACACCTTC.